A selection of T cell receptor beta chains follows, all from one sample in a study of T cells in localized non-small cell lung cancer. Assay used: immunoSEQ multiplex PCR; TCRdb lists only in-frame clones, some missing. The sample lists around 7,200 clones; 85% to 95% were seen once. Sequencing was performed on peripheral blood, taken before any cancer treatment. All receptors derive from a woman aged 40 to 75 with stage I lung adenocarcinoma. Each CDR3 is given with its conserved first and last residue. Fields, in order: V gene, D gene, clone size, J gene, CDR3 DNA, CDR3 protein. D genes are given only for firm matches. Size values are once, few and many counts, or a class for expanded clones, and some rows have none.

V: TRBV6-1; D: .; size: .; J: TRBJ1-2; DNA: TGTGCCAGCAGTGAAGAGGGGACCATCTATGGCTACACCTTC; CDR3: CASSEEGTIYGYTF
V: TRBV15; D: .; size: .; J: TRBJ1-4; DNA: TGTGCCACCAGCAGAGTTCTCAGATCGAATGAAAAACTGTTTTTT; CDR3: CATSRVLRSNEKLFF
V: TRBV7-3; D: .; size: .; J: TRBJ2-2; DNA: TGTGCCAGCAGCTTAACGGGCGACACTAACACCGGGGAGCCGTTTTTT; CDR3: CASSLTGDTNTGEPFF
V: TRBV5-4; D: TRBD2; size: .; J: TRBJ2-7; DNA: TGTGCCAGCAGCTTGGGACTAGCGGCGACCTACGAGCAGTACTTC; CDR3: CASSLGLAATYEQYF
V: TRBV13; D: .; size: once; J: TRBJ2-7; DNA: TGTGCCAGCAGCTTAGGAGGCGTCAGCTCCTACGAGCAGTACTTC; CDR3: CASSLGGVSSYEQYF
V: TRBV18; D: .; size: .; J: TRBJ2-5; DNA: TGTGCCAGCTCCGGACAGGGAGGGGAGACCCAGTACTTC; CDR3: CASSGQGGETQYF
V: TRBV2; D: TRBD1; size: .; J: TRBJ2-2; DNA: TGTGCCAGCGAAAGAACAGGGGGATGGGTGAACACCGGGGAGCTGTTTTTT; CDR3: CASERTGGWVNTGELFF
V: TRBV11-2; D: .; size: .; J: TRBJ2-1; DNA: TGTGCCAGCAGCTTGGGAACGAATGAGCAGTTCTTC; CDR3: CASSLGTNEQFF
V: TRBV5-4; D: .; size: .; J: TRBJ1-2; DNA: TGTGCCAGCAACCCCTCGGGGGGAAATAACTATGGCTACACCTTC; CDR3: CASNPSGGNNYGYTF
V: TRBV7-9; D: TRBD2; size: .; J: TRBJ2-7; DNA: TGTGCCAGCAGCTTAGCTAGCGGGGGGTCCCGGGAGCAGTACTTC; CDR3: CASSLASGGSREQYF
V: TRBV19; D: .; size: .; J: TRBJ1-2; DNA: TGTGCCAGTAGTATGTCGTCGGCGGACTATGGCTACACCTTC; CDR3: CASSMSSADYGYTF
V: TRBV19; D: .; size: .; J: TRBJ2-5; DNA: TGTGCCAGTAGTATGTCCGGGACTGTCAGGAAGACCCAGTACTTC; CDR3: CASSMSGTVRKTQYF
V: TRBV7-9; D: .; size: once; J: TRBJ1-2; DNA: TGTGCCAGCAGCTTACCGGGAGTACTTGGCTACACCTTC; CDR3: CASSLPGVLGYTF
V: TRBV5-8; D: TRBD1; size: few; J: TRBJ1-4; DNA: TGTGCCAGCAGCTTCGGGACAGCAAATGAAAAACTGTTTTTT; CDR3: CASSFGTANEKLFF
V: TRBV2; D: .; size: .; J: TRBJ2-7; DNA: TGTGCCAGCACCCGGGACGGTTTCTACGAGCAGTACTTC; CDR3: CASTRDGFYEQYF
V: TRBV7-9; D: .; size: .; J: TRBJ2-1; DNA: TGTGCCAGCAGCTTAGCGGGGGAGTACAATGAGCAGTTCTTC; CDR3: CASSLAGEYNEQFF
V: TRBV12-5; D: TRBD1; size: once; J: TRBJ1-2; DNA: TGTGCTAGTGGTTTGGGGACAGGGAGATTGAGCTACACCTTC; CDR3: CASGLGTGRLSYTF
V: TRBV27; D: TRBD1; size: once; J: TRBJ1-2; DNA: TGTGCCAGCAATGGAAGACAGGGGGGTGGCTACACCTTC; CDR3: CASNGRQGGGYTF
V: TRBV6-5; D: TRBD1; size: .; J: TRBJ1-4; DNA: TGTGCCAGCACCCCGGGACAGGGTAGGGAAAAACTGTTTTTT; CDR3: CASTPGQGREKLFF
V: TRBV4-1; D: .; size: once; J: TRBJ2-1; DNA: TGCGCCAGCAGCCTTGGAAGTATGGGAGGCTCCTACAATGAGCAGTTCTTC; CDR3: CASSLGSMGGSYNEQFF
V: TRBV14; D: .; size: .; J: TRBJ2-2; DNA: TGTGCCAGCAGCCAAGAAGAGGGATTGAACACCGGGGAGCTGTTTTTT; CDR3: CASSQEEGLNTGELFF
V: TRBV14; D: .; size: .; J: TRBJ1-1; DNA: TGTGCCAGCAGCCAAGTGGTTGGCCGGGACACTGAAGCTTTCTTT; CDR3: CASSQVVGRDTEAFF
V: TRBV19; D: .; size: .; J: TRBJ1-1; DNA: TGTGCCAGTAGTATTATGCAGAACACTGAAGCTTTCTTT; CDR3: CASSIMQNTEAFF
V: TRBV6-1; D: TRBD1; size: .; J: TRBJ1-5; DNA: TGTGCCAGCAGGCCAGGACAGGTTCAGCCCCAGCATTTT; CDR3: CASRPGQVQPQHF
V: TRBV11-2; D: TRBD1; size: .; J: TRBJ2-7; DNA: TGTGCCAGCAGCGAGGACAGGGGGTACGAGCAGTACTTC; CDR3: CASSEDRGYEQYF
V: TRBV5-1; D: .; size: .; J: TRBJ1-3; DNA: TGCGCCAGCAGTTCGCGCGCGGGGTCTGGAAACACCATATATTTT; CDR3: CASSSRAGSGNTIYF
V: TRBV19; D: .; size: .; J: TRBJ2-1; DNA: TGTGCCAGTAGTAGAAACCCCCCAGCGGGTAATCCCCTCGGGCAGTTCTTC; CDR3: CASSRNPPAGNPLGQFF
V: TRBV5-6; D: TRBD1; size: .; J: TRBJ1-3; DNA: TGTGCCAGCAGCTCACAGGGGGCTGCTGGAAACACCATATATTTT; CDR3: CASSSQGAAGNTIYF
V: TRBV15; D: .; size: .; J: TRBJ2-7; DNA: TGTGCCACCAGCAGCAGGGTAGGCTACGAGCAGTACTTC; CDR3: CATSSRVGYEQYF
V: TRBV9; D: TRBD1; size: .; J: TRBJ2-2; DNA: TGTGCCAGCAGCGCCGGACAGGGGGCTAACACCGGGGAGCTGTTTTTT; CDR3: CASSAGQGANTGELFF
V: TRBV6-9; D: TRBD1; size: .; J: TRBJ1-6; DNA: TGTGCCAGCAGTTGGTGGTGGACAGGGAGTTCACCCCTCCACTTT; CDR3: CASSWWWTGSSPLHF
V: TRBV2; D: .; size: .; J: TRBJ2-3; DNA: TGTGCCAGCAGTGAAGCGGCTAGTCATAAGATGCAGTATTTT; CDR3: CASSEAASHKMQYF
V: TRBV11-2; D: .; size: .; J: TRBJ2-1; DNA: TGTGCCAGCAGCTTACGTGACAGTTACAATGAGCAGTTCTTC; CDR3: CASSLRDSYNEQFF
V: TRBV6-5; D: .; size: .; J: TRBJ2-1; DNA: TGTGCCAGCAGTGAATCAAATGAGCAGTTCTTC; CDR3: CASSESNEQFF
V: TRBV9; D: .; size: .; J: TRBJ1-1; DNA: TGTGCCAGCAGCCCCATCCCTCGCCATAACACTGAAGCTTTCTTT; CDR3: CASSPIPRHNTEAFF
V: TRBV19; D: .; size: .; J: TRBJ1-1; DNA: TGTGCCAGTAATCCCGGGTCCATGAACACTGAAGCTTTCTTT; CDR3: CASNPGSMNTEAFF
V: TRBV2; D: .; size: once; J: TRBJ1-1; DNA: TGTGCCAGCATGGAGAACACTGAAGCTTTCTTT; CDR3: CASMENTEAFF
V: TRBV18; D: TRBD1; size: .; J: TRBJ1-1; DNA: TGTGCCAGCTCACCACCGCTCGGACAGGGGGCTTTTGCTTTCTTT; CDR3: CASSPPLGQGAFAFF
V: TRBV7-2; D: .; size: .; J: TRBJ2-5; DNA: TGTGCCAGCAGCTTACCGCCCGGCCACCAAGAGACCCAGTACTTC; CDR3: CASSLPPGHQETQYF
V: TRBV18; D: .; size: .; J: TRBJ2-2; DNA: TGTGCCAGCTCACCACTTGGGGCAGACGCGAACACCGGGGAGCTGTTTTTT; CDR3: CASSPLGADANTGELFF
V: TRBV7-6; D: TRBD2; size: .; J: TRBJ2-1; DNA: TGTGCCAGCAGCTTAGTCGCTAGCGGGGGGTACAATGAGCAGTTCTTC; CDR3: CASSLVASGGYNEQFF
V: TRBV30; D: .; size: .; J: TRBJ1-1; DNA: TGTGCCTGGAGTGTACTGCTACAGGACCTTCGTGTTACTGAAGCTTTCTTT; CDR3: CAWSVLLQDLRVTEAFF
V: TRBV6-5; D: .; size: .; J: TRBJ2-3; DNA: TGTGCCAGCAGTTACTCGAATGATCTGGGACCAGATACGCAGTATTTT; CDR3: CASSYSNDLGPDTQYF
V: TRBV18; D: .; size: once; J: TRBJ1-1; DNA: TGTGCCAGCTCACCACCTGCAGTGAACACTGAAGCTTTCTTT; CDR3: CASSPPAVNTEAFF
V: TRBV6-1; D: TRBD1; size: .; J: TRBJ1-5; DNA: TGTGCCAGTCAGATTTCGGACAGGGCTCAGCCCCAGCATTTT; CDR3: CASQISDRAQPQHF
V: TRBV19; D: .; size: .; J: TRBJ1-4; DNA: TGTGCCAGTAGTACTCGATTGACAACTAATGAAAAACTGTTTTTT; CDR3: CASSTRLTTNEKLFF
V: TRBV4-2; D: .; size: few; J: TRBJ1-4; DNA: TGTGCCAGCAGCCAAGGGGACGGTAATGAAAAACTGTTTTTT; CDR3: CASSQGDGNEKLFF
V: TRBV7-3; D: .; size: few; J: TRBJ1-1; DNA: TGTGCCAGCAGCTTAACAGGGCTGGACTCGACTGAAGCTTTCTTT; CDR3: CASSLTGLDSTEAFF
V: TRBV9; D: .; size: .; J: TRBJ2-4; DNA: TGTGCCAGCAGCGTAGGAGAACCCCTAAACATTCAGTACTTC; CDR3: CASSVGEPLNIQYF
V: TRBV19; D: TRBD2; size: once; J: TRBJ2-1; DNA: TGTGCCAGTAGTATTTTGGGTAGCGGGGGGGCCCTTGTTCCGAGCTCCTACAATGAGCAGTTCTTC; CDR3: CASSILGSGGALVPSSYNEQFF
V: TRBV7-3; D: .; size: .; J: TRBJ1-1; DNA: TGTGCCAGCAGCTTAGGGCTGTTGAACACTGAAGCTTTCTTT; CDR3: CASSLGLLNTEAFF
V: TRBV18; D: .; size: .; J: TRBJ2-3; DNA: TGTGCCAGCTCTAGACCTAGCACAGATACGCAGTATTTT; CDR3: CASSRPSTDTQYF
V: TRBV6-5; D: .; size: .; J: TRBJ1-2; DNA: TGTGCCAGCAGTTATAGGCCAGAGGGGGACTATGGCTACACCTTC; CDR3: CASSYRPEGDYGYTF
V: TRBV11-2; D: .; size: .; J: TRBJ2-7; DNA: TGTGCCAGCAGCCTGCTAGGGTACGAGCAGTACTTC; CDR3: CASSLLGYEQYF
V: TRBV6-5; D: .; size: .; J: TRBJ2-7; DNA: TGTGCCAGCAGCGAAAACGAGGTTATGTACGAGCAGTACTTC; CDR3: CASSENEVMYEQYF
V: TRBV19; D: TRBD2; size: .; J: TRBJ2-5; DNA: TGTGCCAGTAGTATAGAGAATCTAGCGGGACGGAAGCAAGAGACCCAGTACTTC; CDR3: CASSIENLAGRKQETQYF
V: TRBV5-1; D: TRBD1; size: .; J: TRBJ2-1; DNA: TGCGCCAGCAGCTTGTTACAGGGGAACAACAATGAGCAGTTCTTC; CDR3: CASSLLQGNNNEQFF
V: TRBV27; D: TRBD1; size: .; J: TRBJ2-2; DNA: TGTGCCAGCAGTTGGGGCTGGGGACAGGCAAACACCGGGGAGCTGTTTTTT; CDR3: CASSWGWGQANTGELFF
V: TRBV7-9; D: .; size: .; J: TRBJ2-1; DNA: TGTGCCAGCAGCTTAGCGAGATTACAGGGTTATGAGCAGTTCTTC; CDR3: CASSLARLQGYEQFF